The rows below give T cell receptor beta chains drawn from one sample of a study of CD8 T cells in Susac syndrome. TCRdb re-analysed the immunoSEQ multiplex PCR reads in MiXCR, keeping a single row per CDR3 protein. The repertoire has roughly 200,000 distinct CDR3 sequences, 90% to 95% of them found once; the top ten carry roughly 0.12%. The sequenced material came from CD4+ T cells from PBMCs. These receptors were obtained from a human donor with Susac syndrome. CDR3s include the opening cysteine and the closing phenylalanine or tryptophan. The order of the fields is V gene, clone size, J gene, D gene, CDR3 protein, CDR3 DNA. The D gene is left open where the match is weak. Clone sizes are given selectively: once, few, many, or a class where the clone is expanded.

>TRBV29-1|.|TRBJ2-7|TRBD1
CSVAGGSSSYEQYF
TGCAGCGTTGCAGGGGGCAGTAGCTCCTACGAGCAGTACTTC
>TRBV3-1|.|TRBJ2-3|TRBD2
CASSLGGTSGDTDTQYF
TGTGCCAGCAGCCTAGGCGGGACTAGCGGGGACACAGATACGCAGTATTTT
>TRBV20-1|.|TRBJ1-5|.
CSARGVWTGNQPQHF
TGCAGTGCTAGAGGGGTGTGGACAGGCAATCAGCCCCAGCATTTT
>TRBV7-3|.|TRBJ1-2|.
CASSLMGGGTYGYTF
TGTGCCAGCAGCTTAATGGGTGGGGGGACCTATGGCTACACCTTC
>TRBV6-2/TRBV6-3|.|TRBJ1-1|.
CASNPGVNTEAFF
TGTGCCAGCAATCCAGGGGTCAACACTGAAGCTTTCTTT
>TRBV20-1|.|TRBJ2-3|.
CSARVAGAPTDTQYF
TGCAGTGCTAGAGTTGCGGGGGCGCCCACAGATACGCAGTATTTT
>TRBV20-1|.|TRBJ2-3|TRBD1
CSARLSRGRTDTQYF
TGCAGTGCTAGACTCTCGAGGGGGCGAACAGATACGCAGTATTTT
>TRBV5-1|.|TRBJ2-1|TRBD2
CASSILTSGNYNEQFF
TGCGCCAGCAGTATCCTGACTAGCGGCAACTACAATGAGCAGTTCTTC
>TRBV10-3|.|TRBJ1-1|.
CAISEEGNTEAFF
TGTGCCATCAGTGAGGAGGGGAACACTGAAGCTTTCTTT
>TRBV29-1|.|TRBJ2-7|TRBD2
CSVDRASGNQQYF
TGCAGCGTTGATCGCGCTAGCGGGAACCAGCAGTACTTC
>TRBV11-3|.|TRBJ2-1|TRBD1
CASSFGQGGRQFF
TGTGCCAGCAGCTTTGGACAGGGGGGGCGGCAGTTCTTC
>TRBV15|.|TRBJ1-1|.
CATSPQGRAGTEAFF
TGTGCCACCAGCCCCCAAGGGAGGGCCGGAACTGAAGCTTTCTTT
>TRBV2|.|TRBJ1-2|TRBD1
CARNLNRGPYGYTF
TGTGCCAGAAACCTAAACAGGGGTCCCTATGGCTACACCTTC
>TRBV7-9|.|TRBJ2-7|.
CASSPDGHYEQYF
TGTGCCAGCAGCCCAGACGGGCATTACGAGCAGTACTTC
>TRBV18|.|TRBJ2-7|TRBD1
CASSPPGQGHYEQYF
TGTGCCAGCTCACCACCGGGACAGGGACACTACGAGCAGTACTTC
>TRBV20-1|.|TRBJ2-5|TRBD2
CSAPLAGGTQETQYF
TGCAGTGCGCCACTAGCGGGGGGTACCCAAGAGACCCAGTACTTC
>TRBV11-2|.|TRBJ2-7|.
CASSLDLGTLHAYEQYF
TGTGCCAGCAGCTTAGATTTAGGCACTCTGCACGCCTACGAGCAGTACTTC
>TRBV7-2|once|TRBJ2-5|.
CASSLGVWQETQYF
TGTGCCAGCAGCTTAGGGGTTTGGCAAGAGACCCAGTACTTC
>TRBV7-9|.|TRBJ2-7|.
CASSQGEVQEPYEQYF
TGTGCCAGCAGCCAGGGCGAAGTACAGGAGCCCTACGAGCAGTACTTC
>TRBV29-1|.|TRBJ1-2|.
CSAPVGYGYTF
TGCAGCGCCCCGGTAGGGTATGGCTACACCTTC
>TRBV5-1|.|TRBJ2-1|.
CASSTRGGGHNEQFF
TGCGCCAGCAGCACCAGAGGCGGGGGCCACAATGAGCAGTTCTTC
>TRBV2|once|TRBJ1-2|.
CASSRGAGDYGYTF
TGTGCCAGCAGCCGGGGGGCAGGGGACTATGGCTACACCTTC
>TRBV20-1|.|TRBJ1-1|.
CSARRQMGTEAFF
TGCAGTGCTAGAAGACAGATGGGAACTGAAGCTTTCTTT
>TRBV5-1|.|TRBJ2-1|.
CASSEGLASYNEQFF
TGCGCCAGCAGCGAGGGGCTTGCCTCCTACAATGAGCAGTTCTTC
>TRBV20-1|.|TRBJ1-5|.
CSARAQTDGYSNQPQHF
TGCAGTGCTAGAGCCCAGACGGACGGGTATAGCAATCAGCCCCAGCATTTT
>TRBV7-8|.|TRBJ1-1|TRBD1
CASSYKSGGAATEAFF
TGTGCCAGCAGCTATAAATCAGGGGGCGCCGCCACTGAAGCTTTCTTT
>TRBV9|.|TRBJ1-1|.
CASSVGERYKAFF
TGTGCCAGCAGCGTAGGAGAACGTTACAAAGCTTTCTTT
>TRBV5-1|once|TRBJ2-5|TRBD1
CASRRPDRGQETQYF
TGCGCCAGCAGACGGCCGGACAGGGGGCAAGAGACCCAGTACTTC
>TRBV15|.|TRBJ2-1|.
CATSRDRDIKQFF
TGTGCCACCAGCAGAGACCGGGACATCAAGCAGTTCTTC
>TRBV20-1|once|TRBJ1-6|.
CSARSRRDSPLHF
TGCAGTGCTAGATCCAGGCGGGACTCACCCCTCCACTTT
>TRBV29-1|.|TRBJ1-5|.
CSVSLNPFGGLNQPQHF
TGCAGCGTTTCCCTCAATCCCTTCGGGGGGCTCAATCAGCCCCAGCATTTT
>TRBV20-1|.|TRBJ2-3|.
CSATETVDTQYF
TGCAGTGCTACCGAGACCGTAGATACGCAGTATTTT
>TRBV7-2|.|TRBJ1-2|TRBD1
CASSLGPSRQGSYTF
TGTGCCAGCAGCTTAGGTCCTTCCCGACAGGGGAGCTACACCTTC
>TRBV29-1|.|TRBJ1-2|.
CSVERDPNYGYTF
TGCAGCGTTGAACGGGACCCAAATTATGGCTACACCTTC
>TRBV5-1|.|TRBJ2-5|.
CASSPRLGETQYF
TGCGCCAGCAGCCCTCGTCTGGGAGAGACCCAGTACTTC
>TRBV18|.|TRBJ2-5|.
CASSQGTAETQYF
TGTGCCAGCTCACAAGGGACCGCGGAGACCCAGTACTTC
>TRBV3-1|.|TRBJ1-1|.
CASSQDPLMNTEAFF
TGTGCCAGCAGCCAAGACCCGCTCATGAACACTGAAGCTTTCTTT
>TRBV24-1|.|TRBJ1-1|TRBD1
CATSAPGTGSFEAFF
TGTGCCACCAGTGCCCCCGGGACAGGGTCCTTTGAAGCTTTCTTT
>TRBV20-1|.|TRBJ1-1|.
CSAPASGHQNTEAFF
TGCAGTGCCCCAGCGTCGGGACACCAGAACACTGAAGCTTTCTTT
>TRBV30|.|TRBJ2-1|.
CACYSKSSYNEQFF
TGTGCCTGCTATTCGAAGAGCTCCTACAATGAGCAGTTCTTC
>TRBV3-1|.|TRBJ1-2|.
CASSQEVPGNYGYTF
TGTGCCAGCAGCCAGGAGGTCCCCGGGAACTATGGCTACACCTTC
>TRBV2|.|TRBJ1-2|.
CASSRQEHRLYGYTF
TGTGCCAGCAGTAGACAGGAGCACCGACTCTATGGCTACACCTTC
>TRBV27|.|TRBJ1-1|TRBD1
CASRIQGVSTEAFF
TGTGCCAGCAGAATACAGGGGGTTAGCACTGAAGCTTTCTTT
>TRBV27|.|TRBJ2-7|TRBD1
CASSHGQGDEQYF
TGTGCCAGCAGCCACGGACAGGGTGACGAGCAGTACTTC
>TRBV2|.|TRBJ1-5|.
CASSDRGGNQPQHF
TGTGCCAGCAGTGATCGAGGGGGCAATCAGCCCCAGCATTTT
>TRBV20-1|.|TRBJ1-5|.
CSARIRGFSNQPQHF
TGCAGTGCTAGAATTAGGGGATTTAGCAATCAGCCCCAGCATTTT
>TRBV10-3|.|TRBJ2-2|.
CAISAGGRANTGELFF
TGTGCCATCAGTGCCGGGGGTCGGGCGAACACCGGGGAGCTGTTTTTT
>TRBV5-4|.|TRBJ1-2|.
CASSSGRGSGYTF
TGTGCCAGCAGCTCCGGAAGGGGGTCTGGCTACACCTTC
>TRBV12-5|.|TRBJ2-2|.
CASGVGVPSANTGELFF
TGTGCTAGTGGTGTGGGCGTACCCTCCGCGAACACCGGGGAGCTGTTTTTT
>TRBV29-1|.|TRBJ1-4|.
CSVVKGPNEKLFF
TGCAGCGTTGTTAAGGGGCCGAATGAAAAACTGTTTTTT
>TRBV15|.|TRBJ1-6|.
CATSRRTFGASPLHF
TGTGCCACCAGCAGGAGGACCTTCGGGGCTTCACCCCTCCACTTT
>TRBV5-6|.|TRBJ2-7|TRBD1
CASSPNPGTAGGNEQYF
TGTGCCAGCAGCCCCAACCCCGGGACAGCCGGAGGTAACGAGCAGTACTTC
>TRBV20-1|.|TRBJ1-5|TRBD1
CSASADRGRQPQHF
TGCAGTGCTAGCGCCGACAGGGGGAGACAGCCCCAGCATTTT